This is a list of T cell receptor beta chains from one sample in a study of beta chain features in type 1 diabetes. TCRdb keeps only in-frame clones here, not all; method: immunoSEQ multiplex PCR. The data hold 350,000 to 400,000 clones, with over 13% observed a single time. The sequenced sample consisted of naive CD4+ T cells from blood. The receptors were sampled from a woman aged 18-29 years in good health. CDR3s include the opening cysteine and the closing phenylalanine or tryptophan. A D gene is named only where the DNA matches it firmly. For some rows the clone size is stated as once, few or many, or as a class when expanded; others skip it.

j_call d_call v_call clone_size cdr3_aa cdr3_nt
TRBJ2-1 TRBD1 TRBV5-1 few CASSLSRDRVETRYNEQFF TGCGCCAGCAGCCTGAGCCGGGACAGGGTCGAAACCCGATACAATGAGCAGTTCTTC
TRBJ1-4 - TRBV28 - CASSGRDIANEKLFF TGTGCCAGCAGTGGCCGGGACATAGCTAATGAAAAACTGTTTTTT
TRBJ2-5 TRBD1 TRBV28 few CASSPGQVETQYF TGTGCCAGCAGTCCGGGACAGGTAGAGACCCAGTACTTC
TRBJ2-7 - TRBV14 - CASSQDYRTEQYF TGTGCCAGCAGCCAAGACTACAGGACCGAGCAGTACTTC
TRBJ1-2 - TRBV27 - CASRPTGIYGYTF TGTGCCAGCAGACCAACGGGGATCTATGGCTACACCTTC
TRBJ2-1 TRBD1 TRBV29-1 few CSVEYRGRGNEQFF TGCAGCGTTGAATACAGGGGAAGGGGGAATGAGCAGTTCTTC
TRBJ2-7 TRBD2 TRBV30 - CALSGRGYEQYF TGTGCGCTTAGCGGGAGAGGGTACGAGCAGTACTTC
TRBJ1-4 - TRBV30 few CAGQTRQRGEKLFF TGTGCCGGCCAAACTCGCCAGAGAGGTGAAAAACTGTTTTTT
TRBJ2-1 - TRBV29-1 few CSVEGGNSPYNEQFF TGCAGCGTTGAGGGCGGGAATTCGCCTTACAATGAGCAGTTCTTC
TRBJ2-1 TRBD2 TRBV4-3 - CASSQGTSGWSNEQFF TGCGCCAGCAGCCAAGGGACTAGCGGGTGGTCCAATGAGCAGTTCTTC
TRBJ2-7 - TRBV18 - CASSISHGEQYF TGTGCCAGCTCGATCAGTCATGGCGAGCAGTACTTC
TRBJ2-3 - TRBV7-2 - CASSLVGTPIEQYF TGTGCCAGCAGCTTAGTTGGCACCCCCATTGAGCAGTATTTT
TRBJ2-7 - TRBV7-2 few CASSRGENYEQYF TGTGCCAGCAGCCGGGGAGAGAACTACGAGCAGTACTTC
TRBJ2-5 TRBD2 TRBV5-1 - CASRQAGALQETQYF TGCGCCAGCAGGCAGGCGGGAGCCCTCCAAGAGACCCAGTACTTC
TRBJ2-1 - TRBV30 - CAWSPGTEQFF TGTGCCTGGAGTCCAGGGACAGAGCAGTTCTTC
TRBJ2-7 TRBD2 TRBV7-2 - CASSFGGGSYEQYF TGTGCCAGCAGCTTCGGGGGGGGCTCCTACGAGCAGTACTTC
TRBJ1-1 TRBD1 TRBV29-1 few CSVSRDSEAFF TGCAGCGTTTCCCGGGACAGCGAAGCTTTCTTT
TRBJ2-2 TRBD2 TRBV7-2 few CASSFEREIGELFF TGTGCCAGCAGCTTCGAGCGGGAGATCGGGGAGCTGTTTTTT
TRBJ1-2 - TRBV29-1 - CSVGRGPANYGYTF TGCAGCGTTGGGAGAGGGCCGGCCAACTATGGCTACACCTTC
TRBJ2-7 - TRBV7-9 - CASSLQGYEQYF TGTGCCAGCAGCTTACAGGGCTACGAGCAGTACTTC
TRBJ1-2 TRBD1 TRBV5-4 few CASSLFAWQGDGHGYTF TGTGCCAGCAGCTTATTTGCATGGCAGGGGGACGGCCATGGCTACACCTTC
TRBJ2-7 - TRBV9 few CASSFDPLLGGSSYEQYF TGTGCCAGCAGCTTCGACCCCTTACTTGGCGGTAGCTCCTACGAGCAGTACTTC
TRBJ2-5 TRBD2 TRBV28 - CASSLWTSGLQETQYF TGTGCCAGCAGTTTATGGACTAGCGGGCTCCAAGAGACCCAGTACTTC
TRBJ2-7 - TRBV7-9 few CASSLVGTTYEQYF TGTGCCAGCAGCTTAGTAGGGACAACCTACGAGCAGTACTTC
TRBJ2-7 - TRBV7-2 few CASNPSRLTYEQYF TGTGCCAGCAACCCCTCGCGGCTGACCTACGAGCAGTACTTC
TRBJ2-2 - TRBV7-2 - CASSLLARGTGELFF TGTGCCAGCAGCTTACTAGCGAGGGGCACCGGGGAGCTGTTTTTT
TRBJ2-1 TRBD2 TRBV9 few CASRASGSSYNEQFF TGTGCCAGCCGGGCTAGCGGGAGCTCCTACAATGAGCAGTTCTTC
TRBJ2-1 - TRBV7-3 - CASSRGLPDNEQFF TGTGCCAGCAGCCGGGGACTTCCAGACAATGAGCAGTTCTTC
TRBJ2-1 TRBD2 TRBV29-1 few CSVDLGLARNEQFF TGCAGCGTTGATTTGGGACTAGCGAGAAATGAGCAGTTCTTC
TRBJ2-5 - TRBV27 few CASSLSGRRETQYF TGTGCCAGCAGTTTATCAGGGAGGCGAGAGACCCAGTACTTC
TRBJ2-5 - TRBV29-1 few CSVGTNQETQYF TGCAGCGTGGGGACAAACCAAGAGACCCAGTACTTC
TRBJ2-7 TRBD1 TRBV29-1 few CSAYGPGQGGYEQYF TGCAGCGCCTACGGACCGGGACAGGGAGGCTACGAGCAGTACTTC
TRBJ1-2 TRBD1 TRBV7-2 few CASSSIPYDRGHGYTF TGTGCCAGCAGCTCTATACCCTACGACAGGGGACATGGCTACACCTTC
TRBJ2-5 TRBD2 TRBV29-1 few CSVRLAGGSQQYF TGCAGCGTCAGACTAGCGGGAGGTTCCCAGCAGTACTTC
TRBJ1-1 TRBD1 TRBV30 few CAWSAGQLEAFF TGTGCCTGGAGTGCGGGACAGCTTGAAGCTTTCTTT
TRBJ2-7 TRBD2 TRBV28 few CASRGGGAREQYF TGTGCCAGCAGGGGCGGGGGGGCGCGCGAGCAGTACTTC
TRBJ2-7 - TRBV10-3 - CAISDTSYEQYF TGTGCCATCAGTGATACTAGCTACGAGCAGTACTTC
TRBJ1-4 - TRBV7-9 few CASGAAATNEKLFF TGTGCCAGCGGGGCAGCCGCAACTAATGAAAAACTGTTTTTT
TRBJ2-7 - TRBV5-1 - CASRKTGAYEQYF TGCGCCAGCAGAAAGACAGGAGCCTACGAGCAGTACTTC
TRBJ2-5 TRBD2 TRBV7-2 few CASSQSGSRETQYF TGTGCCAGCAGCCAGAGCGGGAGTCGGGAGACCCAGTACTTC
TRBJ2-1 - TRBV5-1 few CASTSPGVGNEQFF TGCGCCAGCACCTCGCCGGGAGTGGGGAATGAGCAGTTCTTC
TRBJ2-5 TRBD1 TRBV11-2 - CASSLWTGGQETQYF TGTGCCAGCAGCCTATGGACAGGGGGCCAAGAGACCCAGTACTTC
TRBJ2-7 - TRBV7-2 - CASSLAGAYEQYF TGTGCCAGCAGCTTAGCGGGAGCCTACGAGCAGTACTTC
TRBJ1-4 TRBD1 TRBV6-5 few CASRLTGVGEKLFF TGTGCCAGCAGGCTAACAGGGGTTGGGGAAAAACTGTTTTTT
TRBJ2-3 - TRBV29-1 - CSGRGPRGTGTQYF TGCAGCGGCCGAGGACCCCGGGGAACGGGTACGCAGTATTTT
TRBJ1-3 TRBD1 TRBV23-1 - CASSQPLTGKGSGNTIYF TGCGCCAGCAGTCAACCCTTGACAGGGAAGGGGTCTGGAAACACCATATATTTT
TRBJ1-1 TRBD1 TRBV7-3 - CASSPDRVVAFF TGTGCCAGCAGCCCCGACAGGGTGGTAGCTTTCTTT
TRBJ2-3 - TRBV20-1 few CSANLADTQYF TGCAGTGCTAACCTAGCAGATACGCAGTATTTT
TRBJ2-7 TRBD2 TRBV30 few CAWSAGTSGRVEQYF TGTGCCTGGAGTGCCGGGACTAGCGGGAGAGTCGAGCAGTACTTC
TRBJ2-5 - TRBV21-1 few CASRQGAHIGTQYF TGTGCCAGCCGCCAGGGGGCCCACATTGGGACCCAGTACTTC
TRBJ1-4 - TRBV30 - CAWSVQLGANEKLFF TGTGCCTGGAGTGTACAATTGGGGGCGAATGAAAAACTGTTTTTT
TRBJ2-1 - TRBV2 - CASSYREYYNEQFF TGTGCCAGCAGTTACAGGGAATACTACAATGAGCAGTTCTTC
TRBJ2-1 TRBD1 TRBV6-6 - CASSPRPTGDNEQFF TGTGCCAGCAGCCCCCGGCCCACAGGGGACAATGAGCAGTTCTTC
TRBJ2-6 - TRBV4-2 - CASSQSQVAGANVLTF TGTGCCAGCAGCCAATCACAGGTCGCTGGGGCCAACGTCCTGACTTTC
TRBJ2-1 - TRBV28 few CASSFLGSSYNEQFF TGTGCCAGCAGTTTTCTGGGGAGCTCCTACAATGAGCAGTTCTTC
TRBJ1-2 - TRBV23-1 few CASPAGGPYGYTF TGCGCCAGTCCGGCGGGCGGCCCCTATGGCTACACCTTC
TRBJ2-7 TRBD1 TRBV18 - CASSSPTGTGGAYEQYF TGTGCCAGCTCTAGCCCAACCGGGACAGGGGGGGCCTACGAGCAGTACTTC
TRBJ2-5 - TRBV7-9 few CASSLIGDQETQYF TGTGCCAGCAGCTTGATAGGAGATCAAGAGACCCAGTACTTC
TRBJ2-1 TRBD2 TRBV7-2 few CASSLSGASYNEQFF TGTGCCAGCAGCCTCAGCGGGGCTTCCTACAATGAGCAGTTCTTC